This TCR beta chain was documented in a study of cytomegalovirus exposure and HLA in healthy donors. The CDR3 consists of 16 residues. Germline assignment: CDR1 SGDLS and CDR2 YYNGEE. The V segment lost 0 bases and the J segment 9 bases; nucleotides outside the gene matches: 8. Measured with immunoSEQ multiplex PCR; TCRdb has only the in-frame clones, and not every one. The sample has approximately 300,000 clones; around 90% are singletons. This clone was counted a single time. Its antigen is as yet unknown. Findings of the study overall: Clusters of TCRs from the first cohort tended to co-occur in the 120 or so validation repertoires (as a later analysis found). Most TCR sequences showed up rarely, but some public TCRs showed up in many donors.

The TCR originated in a woman in her twenties or thirties in good health and CMV-seropositive. The sample taken for sequencing was PBMCs. The chain uses TRBV9 and TRBJ2-1; 11 positions match TRBD2. The CDR3 is CASSVEVSGGAREQFF. The CDR3 DNA reads TGTGCCAGCAGCGTAGAGGTTAGCGGGGGGGCTCGTGAGCAGTTCTTC.